This passage covers 6 T cell receptor beta chains from one sample sequenced in a study of blood T cell repertoires in COVID-19. Measured with immunoSEQ multiplex PCR; TCRdb has only the in-frame clones, and not every one. The sample yields around 81,000 clones, roughly 84% seen once. The sequencing sample was made of peripheral blood. Receptors originate from a man older than 75 with acute or convalescent COVID-19.

V gene TRBV4-3 combines with J gene TRBJ1-1; D might be TRBD1 (5 bases). In germline, CDR1 is LGHNA, CDR2 YSLEER. V lost 4 bases and J lost 3, with 15 bases in between. This CDR3 contains 15 residues. CDR3 sequence reads: CASSRTPDTDTEAFF. CDR3 in DNA: TGCGCCAGCAGCCGAACCCCGGACACCGACACTGAAGCTTTCTTT.

This chain uses TRBV5-1 with TRBJ2-7; 8 bases are a match to TRBD2. The CDR3 has 16 amino acids. The ends lost 4 bases at V and 0 bases at J; junction bases unmatched: 9. Germline CDR1 is SGHRS and CDR2 is YFSETQ. The DNA of the CDR3 is TGCGCCAGCAGCCCGGGGGGGAGGGCCCTCTCCTACGAGCAGTACTTC. Amino acids: CASSPGGRALSYEQYF.

This chain joins TRBV19 and TRBJ2-7, with 10 nucleotides matching TRBD1. In germline, CDR1 is LNHDA, CDR2 SQIVND (reference sequence). The CDR3 contains 15 residues. The V segment lost 4 bases and the J segment 5 bases; nucleotides outside the gene matches: 8. The CDR3 sequence: CASSTLTGGWDEQYF. Written as DNA, the CDR3 is TGTGCCAGTAGTACCCTGACAGGGGGCTGGGACGAGCAGTACTTC.

The chain recombines TRBV18 with TRBJ1-2, with 11 nucleotides matching TRBD1. Germline lookup yields CDR1 KGHSH and CDR2 LQKENI. V shed 2 bases, J shed 6 bases, and the junction held 8 bases outside the gene matches. The CDR3 spans 16 residues. The CDR3 is CASSPLSGQGADGYTF. CDR3 coding DNA: TGTGCCAGCTCACCATTATCCGGACAGGGGGCTGATGGCTACACCTTC.

The gene calls are TRBV15 and TRBJ1-3; TRBD1 aligns across 7 bases. Germline V gene data show CDR1 as LNHNV and CDR2 as YYDKDF (reference sequence). The CDR3 contains 16 residues. V trimming: 4 bases; J trimming: 4 bases; junction bases outside the gene matches: 10. CDR3 residues: CATSTLNEGAGNTIYF. CDR3 DNA: TGTGCCACCAGCACACTAAATGAGGGGGCAGGAAACACCATATATTTT.

The chain couples TRBV7-8 to TRBJ1-2; weak D call: TRBD1 (6 bases). From germline, CDR1 is SGHVS and CDR2 FQNEAQ. The V end was cut by 1 base, the J end by 0 bases, with 15 bases between. This CDR3 region has 17 residues. The CDR3 DNA reads as TGTGCCAGCAGCTTAGGACTACCGGGACAAACTAACTATGGCTACACCTTC. Protein sequence: CASSLGLPGQTNYGYTF.